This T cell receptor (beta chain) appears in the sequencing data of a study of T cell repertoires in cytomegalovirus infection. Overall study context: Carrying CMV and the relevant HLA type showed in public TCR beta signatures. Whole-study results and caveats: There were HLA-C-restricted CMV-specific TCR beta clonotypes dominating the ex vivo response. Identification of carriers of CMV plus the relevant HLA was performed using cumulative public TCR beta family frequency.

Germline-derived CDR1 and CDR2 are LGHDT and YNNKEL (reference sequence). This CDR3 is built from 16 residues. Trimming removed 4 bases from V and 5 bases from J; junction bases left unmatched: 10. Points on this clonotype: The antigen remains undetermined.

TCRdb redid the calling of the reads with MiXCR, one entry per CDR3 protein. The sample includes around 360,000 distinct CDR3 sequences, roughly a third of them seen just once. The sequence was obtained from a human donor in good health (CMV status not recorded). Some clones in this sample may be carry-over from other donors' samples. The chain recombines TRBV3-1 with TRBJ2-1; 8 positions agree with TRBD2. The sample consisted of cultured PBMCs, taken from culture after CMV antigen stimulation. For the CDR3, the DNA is TGTGCCAGCAGCCCGCAAGGCGGGAGGAGGGACAATGAGCAGTTCTTC. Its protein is CASSPQGGRRDNEQFF.